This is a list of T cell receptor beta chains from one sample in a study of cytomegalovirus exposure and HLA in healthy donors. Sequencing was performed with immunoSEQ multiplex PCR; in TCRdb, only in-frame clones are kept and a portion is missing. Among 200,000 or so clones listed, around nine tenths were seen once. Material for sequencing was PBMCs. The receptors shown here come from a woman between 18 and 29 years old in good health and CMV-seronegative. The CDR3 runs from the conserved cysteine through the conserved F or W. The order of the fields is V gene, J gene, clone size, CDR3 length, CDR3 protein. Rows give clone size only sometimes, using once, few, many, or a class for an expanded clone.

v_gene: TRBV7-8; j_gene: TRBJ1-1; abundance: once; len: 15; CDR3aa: CASSLYIGTGAEAFF
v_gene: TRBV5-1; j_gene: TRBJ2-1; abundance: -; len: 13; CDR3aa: CASSIQNGNEQFF
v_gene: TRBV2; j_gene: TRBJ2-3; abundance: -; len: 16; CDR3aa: CASSEVGGSWTDTQYF
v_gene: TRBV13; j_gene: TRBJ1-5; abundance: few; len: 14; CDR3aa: CASSQGTDLQPQHF
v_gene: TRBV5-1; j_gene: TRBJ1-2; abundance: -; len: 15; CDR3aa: CASSLVRGWYYGYTF
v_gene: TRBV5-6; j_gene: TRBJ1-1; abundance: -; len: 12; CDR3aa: CASSFLAQRAFF
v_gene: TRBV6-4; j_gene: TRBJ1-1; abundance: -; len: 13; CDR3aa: CASRMRENTEAFF
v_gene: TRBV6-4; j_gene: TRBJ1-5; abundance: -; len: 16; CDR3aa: CASSHRDRGLDQPQHF
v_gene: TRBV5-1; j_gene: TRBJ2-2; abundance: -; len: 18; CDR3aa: CASTPRGAERANTGELFF
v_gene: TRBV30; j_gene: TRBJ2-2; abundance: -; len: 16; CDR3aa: CAWSVPRLAPAGELFF
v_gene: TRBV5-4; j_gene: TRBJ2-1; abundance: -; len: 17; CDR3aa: CASSPTPAGVSYNEQFF
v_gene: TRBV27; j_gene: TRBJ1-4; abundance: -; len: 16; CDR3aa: CASRPRGLATNEKLFF
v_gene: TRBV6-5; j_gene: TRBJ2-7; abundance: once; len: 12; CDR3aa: CASTGTAYEQYF
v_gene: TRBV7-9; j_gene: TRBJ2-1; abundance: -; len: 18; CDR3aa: CASSPGTSGRASYNEQFF
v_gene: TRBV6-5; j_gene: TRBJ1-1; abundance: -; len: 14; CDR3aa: CASSSQGMNTEAFF
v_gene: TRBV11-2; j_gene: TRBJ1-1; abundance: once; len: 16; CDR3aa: CATRAGKGKGGTEAFF
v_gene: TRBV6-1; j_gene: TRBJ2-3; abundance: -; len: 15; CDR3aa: CASNKLAGGADTQYF
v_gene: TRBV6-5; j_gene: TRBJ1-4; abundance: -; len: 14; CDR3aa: CASSQGASFEKLFF
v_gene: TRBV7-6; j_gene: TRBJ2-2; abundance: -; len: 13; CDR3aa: CASSLRTDGELFF
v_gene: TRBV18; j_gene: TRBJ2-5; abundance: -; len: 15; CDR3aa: CASSPRDRGKETQYF